Sequencing of this TCR beta chain was carried out in a study of CD4 T cells in relation to SARS-CoV-2 and coronaviruses. Whole-study results and caveats: Compared with monoreactive clones, crossreactive clones showed significantly weaker SARS-CoV-2 expansion. Each donor contributed either pre-pandemic or post-infection samples, not both. According to naive versus memory sequencing, detected responses are memory recall, not newly primed.

Before the COVID-19 pandemic, during about 2011-2018, CD4+ T cells were taken from unexposed donors. Naive and memory CD4+ T cells were separated from cryopreserved PBMCs. Comment on this clone: Its specificity is unknown.

Measured with immunoSEQ multiplex PCR; TCRdb has only the in-frame clones, and not every one. In the table there are approximately 70,000 clones, approximately 95% of which are singletons. Trimming removed 3 bases from V and 2 bases from J; junction bases left unmatched: 8. Germline CDR1 is SGHRS and CDR2 is YFSETQ. The CDR3 runs to 16 residues. This receptor was identified in a human donor in good health. The chain has TRBV5-1 and TRBJ2-3; 8 nucleotides match TRBD2. The sequencing input was naive CD4+ T cells from PBMCs. The subset denotes: naive CD4+ T cells isolated by negative enrichment. CDR3 nucleotide sequence: TGCGCCAGCAGCTCCCGCGCGCGGGGGGACACAGATACGCAGTATTTT. Encoded protein: CASSSRARGDTDTQYF.